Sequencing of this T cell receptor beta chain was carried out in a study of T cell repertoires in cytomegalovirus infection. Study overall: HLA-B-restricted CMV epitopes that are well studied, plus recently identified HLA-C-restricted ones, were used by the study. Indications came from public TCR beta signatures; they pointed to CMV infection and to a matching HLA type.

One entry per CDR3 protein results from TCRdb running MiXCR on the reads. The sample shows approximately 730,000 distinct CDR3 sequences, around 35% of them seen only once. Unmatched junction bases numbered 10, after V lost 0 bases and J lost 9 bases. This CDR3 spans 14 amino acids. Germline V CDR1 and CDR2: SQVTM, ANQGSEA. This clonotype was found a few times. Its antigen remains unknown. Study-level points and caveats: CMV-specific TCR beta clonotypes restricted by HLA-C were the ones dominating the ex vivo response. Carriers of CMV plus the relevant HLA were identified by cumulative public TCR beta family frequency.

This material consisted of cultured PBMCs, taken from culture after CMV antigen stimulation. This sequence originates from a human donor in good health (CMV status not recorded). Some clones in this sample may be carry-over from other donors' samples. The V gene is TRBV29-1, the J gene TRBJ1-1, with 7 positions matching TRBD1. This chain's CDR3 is CSVEDWGGTVQAFF. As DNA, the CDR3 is TGCAGCGTTGAAGACTGGGGGGGGACAGTTCAAGCTTTCTTT. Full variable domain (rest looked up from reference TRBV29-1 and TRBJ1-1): SAVISQKPSRDICQRGTSLTIQCQVDSQVTMMFWYRQQPGQSLTLIATANQGSEATYESGFVIDKFPISRPNLTFSTLTVSNMSPEDSSIYLCSVEDWGGTVQAFFGQGTRLTVV.